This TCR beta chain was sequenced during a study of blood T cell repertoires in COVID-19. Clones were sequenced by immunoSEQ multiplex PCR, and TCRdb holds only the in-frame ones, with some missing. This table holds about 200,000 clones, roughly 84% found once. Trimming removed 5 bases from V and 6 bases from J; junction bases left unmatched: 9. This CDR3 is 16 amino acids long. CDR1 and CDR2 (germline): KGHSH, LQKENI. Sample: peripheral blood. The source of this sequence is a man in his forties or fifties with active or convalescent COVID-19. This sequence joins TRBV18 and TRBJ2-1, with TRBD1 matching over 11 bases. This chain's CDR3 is CASSTLGQGASNEQFF. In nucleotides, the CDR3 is TGTGCCAGCTCAACCCTAGGACAGGGGGCGAGCAATGAGCAGTTCTTC. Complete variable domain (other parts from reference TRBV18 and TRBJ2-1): NAGVMQNPRHLVRRRGQEARLRCSPMKGHSHVYWYRQLPEEGLKFMVYLQKENIIDESGMPKERFSAEFPKEGPSILRIQQVVRGDSAAYFCASSTLGQGASNEQFFGPGTRLTVL.